This T cell receptor beta chain was retrieved from a study of blood T cell repertoires in COVID-19. The wider study: Acute and convalescent COVID-19 samples came from the United States, Italy and Spain. Sample material is recorded as cDNA or gDNA derived from T cells, B-cell-depleted T cells, or PBMCs.

The data were produced by immunoSEQ multiplex PCR, yet TCRdb's version contains in-frame clones alone and is incomplete. This sample has hundreds of thousands of clones, with roughly nine tenths found just once. Between the trimmed V and J ends, which lost 5 bases and 5 bases, there was a span of 24 bases. This CDR3 contains 18 residues. The origin of this receptor is a man aged 18 to 35 with active or convalescent COVID-19. Sequences were obtained from peripheral blood. The V gene is TRBV23-1, the J gene TRBJ2-2; the D gene is possibly TRBD1 (5 bases). TRBV23-1 is flagged as an ORF with uncertain function. CDR3 residues: CASSSRSSGRLRTGELFF. CDR3 sequence (DNA): TGCGCCAGCAGTTCTCGGTCTTCAGGGCGGTTAAGAACCGGGGAGCTGTTTTTT.